These T cell receptor beta chains were read from a single sample in a study of CD8 T cells in ankylosing spondylitis. TCRdb re-called the 5' RACE reads through MiXCR, storing one row per CDR3 protein. Of around 140,000 distinct CDR3 sequences in the sample, 11% were seen once. Sequencing was carried out using blood, either unsorted or a sorted T cell fraction (not recorded which). The source of these receptors is a female donor with ankylosing spondylitis or in good health (not recorded which). CDR3s include the opening cysteine and the closing phenylalanine or tryptophan. The D gene is left open where the match is weak. Clone size is stated in some rows and not others, as once, few, many or a class when expanded.

D	V	size	J	DNA	CDR3
NA	TRBV12-3/TRBV12-4	many	TRBJ2-7	TGTGCCAGCAGTTTACTTGGCCAGGACAACGCCTACGAGCAGTACTTC	CASSLLGQDNAYEQYF
NA	TRBV28	many	TRBJ1-2	TGTGCCAGCAGTATCCCCCCAAACTATGGCTACACCTTC	CASSIPPNYGYTF
TRBD2	TRBV10-3	many	TRBJ2-7	TGTGCCATCAGTGAAACTGGACTAGCGGGAGGCTCCAACCCCTACGAGCAGTACTTC	CAISETGLAGGSNPYEQYF
TRBD1	TRBV6-1	many	TRBJ2-7	TGTGCCAGCAGTGAAGCGTTTGACAGGGGCTACGAGCAGTACTTC	CASSEAFDRGYEQYF
TRBD2	TRBV12-3/TRBV12-4	few	TRBJ2-5	TGTGCCAGCAGTCTCGGGACTAGCTGGGGCGAGACCCAGTACTTC	CASSLGTSWGETQYF
NA	TRBV20-1	many	TRBJ2-3	TGCAGTGGAGGCTCCTACACAGATACGCAGTATTTT	CSGGSYTDTQYF
NA	TRBV11-2	many	TRBJ2-7	TGTGCCAGCAGCCAACCGGGACCCTACGAGCAGTACTTC	CASSQPGPYEQYF
TRBD2	TRBV20-1	NA	TRBJ2-3	TGCAGTGCTAGACAACGAAACCCCGGGACTAGCGAGAGCACAGATACGCAGTATTTT	CSARQRNPGTSESTDTQYF
NA	TRBV12-3/TRBV12-4	many	TRBJ1-1	TGTGCCAGCAGACTTACCACCGGGGGATTGGGCACTGAAGCTTTCTTT	CASRLTTGGLGTEAFF
TRBD2	TRBV12-3/TRBV12-4	many	TRBJ2-7	TGTGCCAGCAGTTTTTTTCCTAGCGGCTACGAGCAGTACTTC	CASSFFPSGYEQYF
NA	TRBV7-2	many	TRBJ2-7	TGTGCCAGCAGCTTATCTTCCGCCTACGAGCAGTACTTC	CASSLSSAYEQYF
TRBD1	TRBV29-1	many	TRBJ2-7	TGCAGCGTTGATGGGGACAGGGGCTACGAGCAGTACTTC	CSVDGDRGYEQYF
NA	TRBV7-8	many	TRBJ1-1	TGTGCCAGCAGCGGATTCGACGGGAACACTGAAGCTTTCTTT	CASSGFDGNTEAFF
NA	TRBV11-2	many	TRBJ2-5	TGTGCCAGCAGCTTTGGTTCCCTCCCCGAGACCCAGTACTTC	CASSFGSLPETQYF
NA	TRBV28	many	TRBJ2-3	TGTGCCAGCAGTTCCTCGGTGGTCTTCACAGATACGCAGTATTTT	CASSSSVVFTDTQYF
NA	TRBV5-6	many	TRBJ2-3	TGTGCCAGCAGCTGGGGCGCTAGCACAGATACGCAGTATTTT	CASSWGASTDTQYF
TRBD2	TRBV18	few	TRBJ2-7	TGTGCCAGCTCAGGAAGGCTACTAGCGGGAGGGTCCTTGTCCTACGAGCAGTACTTC	CASSGRLLAGGSLSYEQYF
NA	TRBV5-1	many	TRBJ2-1	TGCGCCAGCAGCGGACAAGGGGGGGGGCCAACCAATGAGCAGTTCTTC	CASSGQGGGPTNEQFF
NA	TRBV7-9	many	TRBJ1-2	TGTGCCAGCAGCACGACCGTCGGGGCTAACTATGGCTACACCTTC	CASSTTVGANYGYTF
NA	TRBV5-4	many	TRBJ1-1	TGTGCCAGCAGCGCCCTAACTGAAGCTTTCTTT	CASSALTEAFF
TRBD2	TRBV20-1	NA	TRBJ2-3	TGCAGTGCTCGTCGGCAGCGGGGGGGCCGTAGCACAGATACGCAGTATTTT	CSARRQRGGRSTDTQYF
TRBD2	TRBV24-1	NA	TRBJ2-1	TGTGCCACCAGTGACCCGACAGCGGGAGAGGGTGAGCAGTTCTTC	CATSDPTAGEGEQFF
TRBD1	TRBV7-8	NA	TRBJ2-7	TGTGCCAGCGCGCCTTCAGGGGGCTCCTACGAGCAGTACTTC	CASAPSGGSYEQYF
NA	TRBV5-5	NA	TRBJ2-4	TGTGCCAGCAGCCACCTCGACATTCAGTACTTC	CASSHLDIQYF
NA	TRBV12-3/TRBV12-4	many	TRBJ2-3	TGTGCCAGCAGTTTATCGGGCAGCTTGGTAGATACGCAGTATTTT	CASSLSGSLVDTQYF
TRBD1	TRBV5-1	few	TRBJ1-1	TGCGCCAGCAGCTCCGACAGGGAGGCTGAAGCTTTCTTT	CASSSDREAEAFF
TRBD1	TRBV7-9	many	TRBJ1-6	TGTGCCAGCAGCTTTTGGCAGGGGGGTTCACCCCTCCACTTT	CASSFWQGGSPLHF
TRBD1	TRBV20-1	many	TRBJ1-1	TGCAGTGCCCCGGACAGGGGAGGCACTGAAGCTTTCTTT	CSAPDRGGTEAFF
NA	TRBV12-3/TRBV12-4	many	TRBJ2-3	TGTGCCAGCATTAGTTTCACAGATACGCAGTATTTT	CASISFTDTQYF
NA	TRBV20-1	few	TRBJ1-2	TGCAGTGCTAGTGGACAAGGGTTTTTTTATAACTATGGCTACACCTTC	CSASGQGFFYNYGYTF
TRBD2	TRBV11-1	NA	TRBJ2-1	TGTGCCAGCAGCTTAGGGACAGGAGGTAGCGGGAGTAAAAATGAGCAGTTCTTC	CASSLGTGGSGSKNEQFF
NA	TRBV5-1	many	TRBJ1-4	TGCGCCAGCAGCTTCGTGGCGGGAAATGAAAAACTGTTTTTT	CASSFVAGNEKLFF
NA	TRBV20-1	many	TRBJ1-1	TGCAGTGCTAGAGTCCAGGGGAGGGGCTGGGCTGAAGCTTTCTTT	CSARVQGRGWAEAFF
TRBD2	TRBV28	NA	TRBJ2-1	TGTGCCAGTAGCCCCGGGGCTAGCGGTTACAATGAGCAGTTCTTC	CASSPGASGYNEQFF
TRBD2	TRBV5-1	many	TRBJ2-1	TGCGCCAGCAGCTTGGAGGGACTAGCTTACAATGAGCAGTTCTTC	CASSLEGLAYNEQFF
NA	TRBV12-3/TRBV12-4	many	TRBJ1-1	TGTGCCAGCACCAAGACAGCGACGAAAGCTTTCTTT	CASTKTATKAFF
TRBD1	TRBV5-6	many	TRBJ1-4	TGTGCCAGCAGCCCGATGGACAGGGATAATGAAAAACTGTTTTTT	CASSPMDRDNEKLFF